Presented here are 14 T cell receptor beta chains from one specimen sequenced in a study of blood T cell repertoires in COVID-19. The data were produced by immunoSEQ multiplex PCR, yet TCRdb's version contains in-frame clones alone and is incomplete. Among about 160,000 clones listed, roughly 90% were seen once. Material: PBMCs or T cells enriched from blood (not recorded which). Receptors originate from a woman aged 45-59 years who had recovered from COVID-19.

The table lists this clone with a few counts. The chain is built from TRBV7-9 and TRBJ2-7; TRBD1 matches 7 bases. This CDR3 has 14 amino acids. V was clipped by 5 bases and J by 3 bases; unmatched bases: 7. Germline V gives CDR1 SEHNR, CDR2 FQNEAQ (reference sequence). The CDR3 sequence: CASSPMTGLYEQYF. In DNA form, the CDR3 reads TGTGCCAGCAGCCCAATGACAGGGCTCTACGAGCAGTACTTC.

V and J are TRBV19 and TRBJ1-5, with D unclear. Trimming left V 2 bases short and J 1 base short, with 9 bases between. Germline V lookup: CDR1 LNHDA, CDR2 SQIVND (reference sequence). The CDR3 runs to 15 residues. As DNA, the CDR3 is TGTGCCAGTAGTATAAACGGAGGGAGCAATCAGCCCCAGCATTTT. Its protein product is CASSINGGSNQPQHF.

This chain joins TRBV25-1 and TRBJ2-5, with TRBD1 identical over 12 bases. The CDR3 is 17 residues long. V shed 2 bases, J shed 5 bases, and the junction held 9 bases outside the gene matches. CDR1 is MGHDK, CDR2 SYGVNS, per germline. CDR3 coding DNA: TGTGCCAGCAGTGAAGGGTACCGGGACAGGGGGCGGGAGACCCAGTACTTC. This sequence encodes CASSEGYRDRGRETQYF.

This chain joins TRBV29-1 and TRBJ1-1; weak D call: TRBD1 (5 bases). There are 11 residues in the CDR3. V lost 6 bases and J lost 10, with 15 bases in between. Germline V gene lookup returns CDR1 SQVTM and CDR2 ANQGSEA. Here the CDR3 reads CSVPGRRGAFF. In nucleotides, the CDR3 is TGCAGCGTACCGGGACGGCGGGGAGCTTTCTTT.

The rearrangement joins TRBV7-9 to TRBJ1-2; possible D gene TRBD1, 5 bases. Germline lookup yields CDR1 SEHNR and CDR2 FQNEAQ (reference sequence). The CDR3 is made up of 16 amino acids. The V end lost 0 bases, the J end lost 4 bases, and 15 bases lay between the germline ends. This CDR3 is CASSLALGQDPYGYTF. The CDR3 DNA reads as TGTGCCAGCAGCTTAGCGTTGGGGCAGGATCCCTATGGCTACACCTTC.

The J gene is TRBJ2-5, the V gene TRBV7-2; 10 bases align to TRBD2. Looked up from germline, CDR1 is SGHTA and CDR2 is FQGNSA. The CDR3 spans 16 residues. Trimming took 4 bases from V and 5 from J; bases not matched to a gene: 10. DNA for the CDR3: TGTGCCAGCAGCTGGAGGACTAGCGGACCTGGGGAGACCCAGTACTTC. Protein product: CASSWRTSGPGETQYF. The variable domain in full, completed from reference TRBV7-2 and TRBJ2-5, reads GAGVSQSPSNKVTEKGKDVELRCDPISGHTALYWYRQSLGQGLEFLIYFQGNSAPDKSGLPSDRFSAERTGGSVSTLTIQRTQQEDSAVYLCASSWRTSGPGETQYFGPGTRLLVL.

This clone was seen just once. The J gene is TRBJ1-6, the V gene TRBV9; 8 nucleotides agree with TRBD1. In germline, CDR1 is SGDLS, CDR2 YYNGEE. The V and J ends lost 0 bases and 3 bases, in that order; junction bases with no gene match: 5. This CDR3 region has 17 residues. CDR3 amino acids: CASSVGPGQGYNSPLHF. In nucleotides, the CDR3 is TGTGCCAGCAGCGTAGGGCCTGGACAGGGCTATAATTCACCCCTCCACTTT.

The chain joins TRBV4-2 to TRBJ2-1; D is possibly TRBD2 (5 bases). The ends were cut back, 1 base at V and 8 bases at J, with 9 bases in the middle. The length of the CDR3 is 13 residues. Germline values: CDR1 LGHNA, CDR2 YNFKEQ. Here the CDR3 DNA reads TGTGCCAGCAGCCAAGGGCTAGCATATGAGCAGTTCTTC. Translating gives CASSQGLAYEQFF.

The genes are TRBV15 and TRBJ1-6; TRBD1 is a possible D gene (5 bases). Trimming shortened V by 5 bases and J by 7 bases, and 21 bases separated the two germline ends. The CDR3 consists of 17 residues. The germline V gene encodes CDR1 LNHNV and CDR2 YYDKDF (reference sequence). CDR3 DNA: TGTGCCACCAGCCCCGGGGGGACGACCGAGATAAATTCACCCCTCCACTTT. Translated, it gives CATSPGGTTEINSPLHF.

The chain carries TRBV2 and TRBJ2-5; 7 bases match TRBD1. Trimming cost V 6 bases and J 1 base; bases outside gene matches: 5. From germline, CDR1 is SNHLY and CDR2 FYNNEI. The CDR3 length is 14 residues. The CDR3 DNA reads TGTGCCAGCAGGGTGGGACAGACCCAAGAGACCCAGTACTTC. Its protein product is CASRVGQTQETQYF. Looking up the rest from reference TRBV2 and TRBJ2-5 gives the full variable domain: EPEVTQTPSHQVTQMGQEVILRCVPISNHLYFYWYRQILGQKVEFLVSFYNNEISEKSEIFDDQFSVERPDGSNFTLKIRSTKLEDSAMYFCASRVGQTQETQYFGPGTRLLVL.

This clone has only a few counts. V and J are TRBV27 and TRBJ2-5; D uncertain. CDR3 length equals 14 residues. Deletions cut 0 bases from V and 2 bases from J, with 7 bases between. CDR1 MNHEY and CDR2 SMNVEV come from the germline V gene (reference sequence). CDR3 bases: TGTGCCAGCAGTTTATCCGGCGGACAAGAGACCCAGTACTTC. Amino acids: CASSLSGGQETQYF.

The rearrangement joins TRBV7-9 to TRBJ1-4; the match to TRBD1 covers 9 bases. Germline lookup yields CDR1 SEHNR and CDR2 FQNEAQ (reference sequence). The CDR3 runs 16 residues. The junction had 11 bases not matched to a gene; V was cut back by 4 bases and J by 8 bases. The CDR3, as DNA: TGTGCCAGCAGCTGGACCGGACAGGGGTCGCGGGAAAAACTGTTTTTT. The encoded protein is CASSWTGQGSREKLFF.

CDR3 nucleotides: TGTGCCAGCAGCTTGGGACAGGGGGTAGCAGATACGCAGTATTTT. This codes for CASSLGQGVADTQYF. The rearrangement uses TRBV11-2 and TRBJ2-3, with 11 positions matching TRBD1. Per the germline V gene, CDR1 is SGHAT and CDR2 is FQNNGV. The CDR3 has 15 residues. After removal of 3 bases from V and 4 bases from J, the junction contained 3 bases not matched to a gene.

This rearrangement joins TRBV27 to TRBJ2-2; 7 positions agree with TRBD1. This CDR3 contains 13 residues. The junction had 8 bases not matched to a gene; V was cut back by 7 bases and J by 9 bases. Germline-derived CDR1 and CDR2 are MNHEY and SMNVEV (reference sequence). CDR3 sequence: CASTRQGRRELFF. The CDR3 DNA is TGTGCCAGCACCCGACAGGGAAGGAGGGAGCTGTTTTTT.